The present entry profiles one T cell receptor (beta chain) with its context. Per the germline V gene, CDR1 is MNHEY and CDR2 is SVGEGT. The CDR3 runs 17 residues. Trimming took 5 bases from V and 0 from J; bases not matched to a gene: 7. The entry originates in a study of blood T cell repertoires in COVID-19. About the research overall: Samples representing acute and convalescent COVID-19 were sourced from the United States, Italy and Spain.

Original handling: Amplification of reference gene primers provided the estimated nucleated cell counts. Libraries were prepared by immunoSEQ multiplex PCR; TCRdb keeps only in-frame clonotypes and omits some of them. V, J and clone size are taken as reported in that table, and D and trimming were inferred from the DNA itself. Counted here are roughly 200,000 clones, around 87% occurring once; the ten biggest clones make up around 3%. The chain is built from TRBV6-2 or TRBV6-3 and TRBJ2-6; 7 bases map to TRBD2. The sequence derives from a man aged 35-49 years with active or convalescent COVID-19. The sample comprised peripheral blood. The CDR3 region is CASSVGRDYSGANVLTF. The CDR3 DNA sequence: TGTGCCAGCAGTGTGGGACGGGACTACTCTGGGGCCAACGTCCTGACTTTC.